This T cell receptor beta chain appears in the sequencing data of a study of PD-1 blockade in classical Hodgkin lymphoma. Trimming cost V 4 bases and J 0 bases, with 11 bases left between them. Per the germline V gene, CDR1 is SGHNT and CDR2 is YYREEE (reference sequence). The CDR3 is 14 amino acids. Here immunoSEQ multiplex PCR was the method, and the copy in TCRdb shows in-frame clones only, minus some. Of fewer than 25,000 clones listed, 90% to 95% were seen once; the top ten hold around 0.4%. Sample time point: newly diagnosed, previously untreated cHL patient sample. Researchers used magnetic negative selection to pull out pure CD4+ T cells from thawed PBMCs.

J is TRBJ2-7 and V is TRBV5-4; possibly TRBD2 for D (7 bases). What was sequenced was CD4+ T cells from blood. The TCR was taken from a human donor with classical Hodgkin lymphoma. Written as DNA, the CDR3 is TGTGCCAGCAGCCGCGGGGGCCTCTCCTACGAGCAGTACTTC. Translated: CASSRGGLSYEQYF.